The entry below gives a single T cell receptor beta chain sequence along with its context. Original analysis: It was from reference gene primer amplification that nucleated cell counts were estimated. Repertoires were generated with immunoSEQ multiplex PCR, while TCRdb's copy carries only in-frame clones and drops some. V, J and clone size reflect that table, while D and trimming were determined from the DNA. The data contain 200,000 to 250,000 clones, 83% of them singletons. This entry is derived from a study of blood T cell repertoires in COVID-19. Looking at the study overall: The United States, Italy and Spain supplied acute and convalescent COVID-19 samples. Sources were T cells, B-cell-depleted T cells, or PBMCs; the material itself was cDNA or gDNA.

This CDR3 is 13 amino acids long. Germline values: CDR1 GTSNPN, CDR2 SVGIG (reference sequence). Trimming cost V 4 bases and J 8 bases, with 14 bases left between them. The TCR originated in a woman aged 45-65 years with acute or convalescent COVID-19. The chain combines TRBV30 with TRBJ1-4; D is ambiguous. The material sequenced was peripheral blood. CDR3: CAWMGLRGEKLFF. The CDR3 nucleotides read TGTGCCTGGATGGGCCTCCGGGGAGAAAAACTGTTTTTT.